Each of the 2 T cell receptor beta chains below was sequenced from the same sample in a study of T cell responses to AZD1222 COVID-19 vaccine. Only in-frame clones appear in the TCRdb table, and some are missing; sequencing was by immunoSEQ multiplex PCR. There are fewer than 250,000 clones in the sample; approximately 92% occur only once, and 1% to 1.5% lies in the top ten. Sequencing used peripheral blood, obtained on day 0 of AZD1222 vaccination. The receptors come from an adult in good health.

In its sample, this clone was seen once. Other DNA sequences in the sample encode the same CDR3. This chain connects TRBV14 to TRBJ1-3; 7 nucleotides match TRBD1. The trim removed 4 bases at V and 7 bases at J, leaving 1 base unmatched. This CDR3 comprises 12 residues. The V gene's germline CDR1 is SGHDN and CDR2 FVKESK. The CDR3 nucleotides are TGTGCCAGCAGCCCGACAGGGAACACCATATATTTT. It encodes CASSPTGNTIYF.

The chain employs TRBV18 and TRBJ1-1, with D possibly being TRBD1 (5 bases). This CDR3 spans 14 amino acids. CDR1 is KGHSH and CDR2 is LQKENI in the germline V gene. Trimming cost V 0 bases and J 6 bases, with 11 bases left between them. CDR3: CASSPPYRSAEAFF. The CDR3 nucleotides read TGTGCCAGCTCACCACCGTACAGGAGTGCTGAAGCTTTCTTT.